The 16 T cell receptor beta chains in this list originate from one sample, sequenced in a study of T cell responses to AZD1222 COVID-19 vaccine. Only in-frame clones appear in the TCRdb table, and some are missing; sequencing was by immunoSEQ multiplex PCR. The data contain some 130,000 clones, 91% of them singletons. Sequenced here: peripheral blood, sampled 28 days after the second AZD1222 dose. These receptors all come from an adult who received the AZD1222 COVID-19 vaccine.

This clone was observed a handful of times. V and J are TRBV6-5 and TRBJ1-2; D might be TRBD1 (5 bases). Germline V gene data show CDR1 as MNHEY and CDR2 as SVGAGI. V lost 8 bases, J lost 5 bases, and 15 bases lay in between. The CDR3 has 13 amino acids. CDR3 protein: CASWDAFRYGYTF. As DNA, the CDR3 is TGTGCCAGCTGGGACGCCTTTCGGTATGGCTACACCTTC.

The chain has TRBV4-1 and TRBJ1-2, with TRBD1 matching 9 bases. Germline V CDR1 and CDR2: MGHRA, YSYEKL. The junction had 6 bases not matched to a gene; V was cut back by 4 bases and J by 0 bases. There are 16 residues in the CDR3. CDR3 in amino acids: CASSPNDRGANYGYTF. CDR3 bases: TGCGCCAGCAGCCCAAACGACAGGGGGGCTAACTATGGCTACACCTTC.

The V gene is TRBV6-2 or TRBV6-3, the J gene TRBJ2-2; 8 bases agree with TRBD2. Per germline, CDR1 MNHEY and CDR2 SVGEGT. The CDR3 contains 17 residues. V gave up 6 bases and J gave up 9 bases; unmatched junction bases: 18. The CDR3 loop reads CASSRTPGLVVIWELFF. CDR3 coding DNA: TGTGCCAGCAGCCGTACCCCGGGACTAGTCGTTATCTGGGAGCTGTTTTTT.

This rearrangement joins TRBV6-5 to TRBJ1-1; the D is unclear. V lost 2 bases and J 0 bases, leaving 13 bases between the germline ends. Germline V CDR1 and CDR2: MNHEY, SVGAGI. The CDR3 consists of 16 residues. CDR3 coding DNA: TGTGCCAGCAGTTACCAGGCGGCGACCCTGAACACTGAAGCTTTCTTT. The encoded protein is CASSYQAATLNTEAFF.

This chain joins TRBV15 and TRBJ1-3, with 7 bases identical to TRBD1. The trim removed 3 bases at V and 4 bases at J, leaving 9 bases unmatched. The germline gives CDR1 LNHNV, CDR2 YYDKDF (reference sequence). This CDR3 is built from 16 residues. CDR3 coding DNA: TGTGCCACCAGCAGTCGCCGGGACAGAACAGGAAACACCATATATTTT. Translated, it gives CATSSRRDRTGNTIYF.

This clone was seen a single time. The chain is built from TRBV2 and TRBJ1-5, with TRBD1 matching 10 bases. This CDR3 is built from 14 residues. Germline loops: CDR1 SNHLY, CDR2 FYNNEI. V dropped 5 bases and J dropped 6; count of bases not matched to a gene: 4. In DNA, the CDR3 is TGTGCCAGCAGTAAGACAGGGGGCCGTCAGCCCCAGCATTTT. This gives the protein CASSKTGGRQPQHF.

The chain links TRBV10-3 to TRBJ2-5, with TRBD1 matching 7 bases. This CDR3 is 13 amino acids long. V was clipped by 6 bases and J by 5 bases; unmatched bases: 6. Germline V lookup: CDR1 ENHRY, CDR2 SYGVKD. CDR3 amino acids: CAISTGDDETQYF. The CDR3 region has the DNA TGTGCCATCAGCACAGGGGACGATGAGACCCAGTACTTC.

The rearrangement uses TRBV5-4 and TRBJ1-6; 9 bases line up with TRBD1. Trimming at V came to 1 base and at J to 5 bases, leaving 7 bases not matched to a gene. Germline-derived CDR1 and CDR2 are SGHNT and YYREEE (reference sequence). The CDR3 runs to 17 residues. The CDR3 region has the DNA TGTGCCAGCAGCTTGAGGGGACAGGGTCCGGATAATTCACCCCTCCACTTT. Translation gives CASSLRGQGPDNSPLHF.

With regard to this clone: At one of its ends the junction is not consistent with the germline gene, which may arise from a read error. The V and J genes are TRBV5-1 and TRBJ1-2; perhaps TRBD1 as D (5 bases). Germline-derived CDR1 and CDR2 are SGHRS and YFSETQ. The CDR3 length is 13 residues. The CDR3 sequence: CASSSGATGDRIF. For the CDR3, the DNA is TGCGCCAGCAGCTCAGGCGCAACAGGAGACAGAATCTTC.

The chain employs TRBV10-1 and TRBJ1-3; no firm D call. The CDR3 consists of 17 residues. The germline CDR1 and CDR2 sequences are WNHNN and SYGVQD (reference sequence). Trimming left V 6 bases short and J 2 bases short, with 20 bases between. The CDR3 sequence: CASSGHVGVGAGNTIYF. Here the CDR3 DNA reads TGCGCCAGCAGCGGCCACGTCGGGGTCGGAGCTGGAAACACCATATATTTT.

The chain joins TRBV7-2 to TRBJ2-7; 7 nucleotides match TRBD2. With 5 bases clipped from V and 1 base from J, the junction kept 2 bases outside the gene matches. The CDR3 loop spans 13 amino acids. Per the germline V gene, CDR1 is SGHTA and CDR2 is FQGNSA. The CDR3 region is CASSRGGSYEQYF. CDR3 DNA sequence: TGTGCCAGCAGCCGCGGGGGATCCTACGAGCAGTACTTC.

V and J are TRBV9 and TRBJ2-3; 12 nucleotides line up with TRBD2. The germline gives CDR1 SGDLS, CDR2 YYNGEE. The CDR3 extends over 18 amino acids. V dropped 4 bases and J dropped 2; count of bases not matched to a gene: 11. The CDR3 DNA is TGTGCCAGCAGCCAACGCGGGCTAGCGGGAGGGTACACAGATACGCAGTATTTT. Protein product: CASSQRGLAGGYTDTQYF. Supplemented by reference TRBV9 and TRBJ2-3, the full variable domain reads DSGVTQTPKHLITATGQRVTLRCSPRSGDLSVYWYQQSLDQGLQFLIQYYNGEERAKGNILERFSAQQFPDLHSELNLSSLELGDSALYFCASSQRGLAGGYTDTQYFGPGTRLTVL.

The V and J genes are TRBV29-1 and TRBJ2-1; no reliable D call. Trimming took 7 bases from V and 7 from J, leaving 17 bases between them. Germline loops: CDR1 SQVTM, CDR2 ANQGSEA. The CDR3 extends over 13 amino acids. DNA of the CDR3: TGCAGCGCCCCGGTTCAGGTCGGGAATGAGCAGTTCTTC. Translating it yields CSAPVQVGNEQFF.

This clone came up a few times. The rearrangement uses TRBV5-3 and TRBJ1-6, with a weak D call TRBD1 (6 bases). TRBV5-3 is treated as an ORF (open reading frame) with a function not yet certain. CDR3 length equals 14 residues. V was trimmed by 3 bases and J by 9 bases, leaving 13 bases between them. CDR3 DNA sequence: TGTGCCAGAAGCTCCGGGACACAGGGTTCACCCCTCCACTTT. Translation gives CARSSGTQGSPLHF.

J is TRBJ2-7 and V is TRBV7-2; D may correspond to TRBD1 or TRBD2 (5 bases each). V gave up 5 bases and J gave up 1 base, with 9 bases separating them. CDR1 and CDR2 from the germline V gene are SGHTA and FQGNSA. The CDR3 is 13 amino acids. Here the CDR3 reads CASSIGASYEQYV. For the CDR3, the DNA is TGTGCCAGCAGCATCGGGGCGTCCTACGAGCAGTACGTC.

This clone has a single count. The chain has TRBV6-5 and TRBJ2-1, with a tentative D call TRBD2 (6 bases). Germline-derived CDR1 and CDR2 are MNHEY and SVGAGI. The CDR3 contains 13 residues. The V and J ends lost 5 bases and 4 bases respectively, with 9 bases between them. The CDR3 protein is CASSPGLYNEQFF. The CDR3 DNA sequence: TGTGCCAGCAGTCCGGGACTGTACAATGAGCAGTTCTTC.